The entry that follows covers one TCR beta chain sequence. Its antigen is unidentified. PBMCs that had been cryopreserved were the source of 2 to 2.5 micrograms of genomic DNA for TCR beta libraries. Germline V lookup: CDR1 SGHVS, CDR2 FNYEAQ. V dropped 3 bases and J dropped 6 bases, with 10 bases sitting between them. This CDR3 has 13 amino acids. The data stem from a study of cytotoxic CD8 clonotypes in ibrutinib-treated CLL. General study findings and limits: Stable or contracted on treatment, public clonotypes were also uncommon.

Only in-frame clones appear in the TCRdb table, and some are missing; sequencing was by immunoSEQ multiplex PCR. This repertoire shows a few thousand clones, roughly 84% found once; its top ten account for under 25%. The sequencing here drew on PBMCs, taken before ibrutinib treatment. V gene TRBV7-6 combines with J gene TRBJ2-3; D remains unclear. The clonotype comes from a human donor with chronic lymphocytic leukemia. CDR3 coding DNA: TGTGCCAGCAGCTTGGGCCCGACGGATACGCAGTATTTT. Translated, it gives CASSLGPTDTQYF.